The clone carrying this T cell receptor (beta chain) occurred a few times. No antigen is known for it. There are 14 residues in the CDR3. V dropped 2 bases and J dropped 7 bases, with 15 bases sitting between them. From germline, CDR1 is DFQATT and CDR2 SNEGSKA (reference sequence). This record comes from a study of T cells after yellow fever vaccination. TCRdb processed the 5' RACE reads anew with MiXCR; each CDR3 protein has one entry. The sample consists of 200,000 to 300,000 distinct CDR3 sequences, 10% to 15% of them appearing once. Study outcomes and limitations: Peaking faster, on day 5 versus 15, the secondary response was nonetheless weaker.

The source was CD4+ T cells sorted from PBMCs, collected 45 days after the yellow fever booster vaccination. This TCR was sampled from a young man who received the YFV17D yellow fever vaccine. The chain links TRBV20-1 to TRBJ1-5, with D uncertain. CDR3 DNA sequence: TGCAGTGCTAGATCGGGCGGCGCGCAGCAGCCCCAGCATTTT. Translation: CSARSGGAQQPQHF.